Described below is a single T cell receptor (beta chain) sequence and its context. Its antigen is unidentified. The entry originates in a study of shared clonotypes between healthy human individuals. Study conclusions and caveats: Shared clonotypes across all four donors exceeded non-shared ones in generation probability.

Libraries were prepared by immunoSEQ multiplex PCR; TCRdb keeps only in-frame clonotypes and omits some of them. The sample lists 1,400,000 or so clones, just under 99% occurring once. Trimming at V came to 1 base and at J to 7 bases, leaving 7 bases not matched to a gene. Germline loops: CDR1 LGHNA, CDR2 YNFKEQ. The CDR3 sequence is 17 residues long. The source of this sequence is a man aged 25-45 years in good health. This chain connects TRBV4-2 to TRBJ2-1, with 13 bases identical to TRBD2. The sample comprised naive CD4+ T cells sorted from blood. Subset noted: CD45RA+ positively selected. CDR3 region: CASSQGVRTSGSNEQFF. For the CDR3, the DNA is TGTGCCAGCAGCCAAGGGGTGCGGACTAGCGGGAGTAATGAGCAGTTCTTC.